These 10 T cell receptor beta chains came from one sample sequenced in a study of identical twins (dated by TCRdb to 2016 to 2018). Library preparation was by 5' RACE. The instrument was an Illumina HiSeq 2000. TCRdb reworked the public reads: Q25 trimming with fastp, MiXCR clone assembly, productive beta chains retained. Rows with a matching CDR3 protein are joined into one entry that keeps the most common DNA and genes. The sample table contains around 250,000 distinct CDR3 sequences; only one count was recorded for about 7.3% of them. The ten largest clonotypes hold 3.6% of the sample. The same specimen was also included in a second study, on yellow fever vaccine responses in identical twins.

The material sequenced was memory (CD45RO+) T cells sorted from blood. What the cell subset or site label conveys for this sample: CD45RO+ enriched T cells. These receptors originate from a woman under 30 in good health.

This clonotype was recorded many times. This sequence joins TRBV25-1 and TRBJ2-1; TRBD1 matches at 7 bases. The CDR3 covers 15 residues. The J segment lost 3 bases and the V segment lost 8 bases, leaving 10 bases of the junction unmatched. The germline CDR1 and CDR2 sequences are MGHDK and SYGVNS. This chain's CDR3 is CASASGTEDYNEQFF. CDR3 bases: TGTGCCAGCGCCTCCGGGACAGAAGACTACAATGAGCAGTTCTTC.

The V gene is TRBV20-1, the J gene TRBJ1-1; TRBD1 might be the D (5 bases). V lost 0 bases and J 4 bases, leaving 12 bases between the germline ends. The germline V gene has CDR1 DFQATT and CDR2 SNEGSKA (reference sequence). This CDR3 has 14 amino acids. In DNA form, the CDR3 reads TGCAGTGCTAGAGATACCTCGGGGCTCACTGAAGCTTTCTTT. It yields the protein CSARDTSGLTEAFF.

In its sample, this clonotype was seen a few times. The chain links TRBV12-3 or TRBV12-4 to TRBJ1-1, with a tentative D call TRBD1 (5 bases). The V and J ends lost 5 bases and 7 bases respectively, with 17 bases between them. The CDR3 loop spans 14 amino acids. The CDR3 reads CASSGRQHSGEAFF. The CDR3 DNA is TGTGCCAGCAGTGGCCGACAGCATAGTGGTGAAGCTTTCTTT.

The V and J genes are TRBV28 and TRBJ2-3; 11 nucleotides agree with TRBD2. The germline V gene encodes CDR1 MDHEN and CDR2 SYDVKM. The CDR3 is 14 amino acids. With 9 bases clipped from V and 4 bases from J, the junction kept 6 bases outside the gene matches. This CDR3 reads CASFSGGAADTQYF. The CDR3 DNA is TGTGCCAGTTTTAGCGGGGGGGCGGCAGATACGCAGTATTTT.

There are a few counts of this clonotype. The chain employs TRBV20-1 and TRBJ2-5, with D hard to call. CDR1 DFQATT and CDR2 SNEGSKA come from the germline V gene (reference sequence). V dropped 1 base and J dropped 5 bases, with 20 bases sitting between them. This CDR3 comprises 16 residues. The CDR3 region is CSARAHLGDGSETQYF. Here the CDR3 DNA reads TGCAGTGCTAGAGCTCATCTTGGAGACGGCTCGGAGACCCAGTACTTC.

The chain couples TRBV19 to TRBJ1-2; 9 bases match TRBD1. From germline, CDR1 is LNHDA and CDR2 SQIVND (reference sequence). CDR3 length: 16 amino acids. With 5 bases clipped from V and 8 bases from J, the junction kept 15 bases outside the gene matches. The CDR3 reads CASSLPGQGAFGGYTF. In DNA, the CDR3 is TGTGCCAGTAGTCTTCCGGGACAGGGTGCCTTTGGAGGCTACACCTTC.

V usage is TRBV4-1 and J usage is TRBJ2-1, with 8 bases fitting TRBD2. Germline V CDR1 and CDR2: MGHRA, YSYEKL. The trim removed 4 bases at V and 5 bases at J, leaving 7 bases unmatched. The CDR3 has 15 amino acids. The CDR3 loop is CASSLLWTSNNEQFF. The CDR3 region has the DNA TGCGCCAGCAGCCTCCTGTGGACTAGCAACAATGAGCAGTTCTTC.

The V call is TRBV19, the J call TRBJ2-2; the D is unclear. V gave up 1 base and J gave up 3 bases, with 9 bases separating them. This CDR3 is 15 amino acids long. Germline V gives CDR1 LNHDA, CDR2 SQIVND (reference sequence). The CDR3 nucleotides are TGTGCCAGTAGTATAGGGCCAGGCGACACCGGGGAGCTGTTTTTT. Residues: CASSIGPGDTGELFF. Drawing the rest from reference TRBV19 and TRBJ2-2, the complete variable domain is DGGITQSPKYLFRKEGQNVTLSCEQNLNHDAMYWYRQDPGQGLRLIYYSQIVNDFQKGDIAEGYSVSREKKESFPLTVTSAQKNPTAFYLCASSIGPGDTGELFFGEGSRLTVL.

In DNA form, the CDR3 reads TGTGCCAGCAGCTCCGCCAGAACGACTAGCGGGGCGAACACCGGGGAGCTGTTTTTT. This codes for CASSSARTTSGANTGELFF. The genes are TRBV7-3 and TRBJ2-2; 11 bases align to TRBD2. After removal of 4 bases from V and 0 bases from J, the junction contained 10 bases not matched to a gene. The CDR3 sequence is 19 residues long. Germline lookup yields CDR1 SGHTA and CDR2 FQGTGA. The complete variable domain, with remaining parts taken from reference TRBV7-3 and TRBJ2-2, reads GAGVSQTPSNKVTEKGKYVELRCDPISGHTALYWYRQSLGQGPEFLIYFQGTGAADDSGLPNDRFFAVRPEGSVSTLKIQRTERGDSAVYLCASSSARTTSGANTGELFFGEGSRLTVL.

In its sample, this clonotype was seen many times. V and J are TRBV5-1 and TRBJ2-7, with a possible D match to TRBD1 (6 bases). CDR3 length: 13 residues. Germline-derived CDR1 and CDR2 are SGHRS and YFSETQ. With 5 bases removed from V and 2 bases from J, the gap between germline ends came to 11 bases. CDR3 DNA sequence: TGCGCCAGCAGGGACAGCCGAACCTACGAGCAGTACTTC. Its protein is CASRDSRTYEQYF.